Listed below are T cell receptor beta chains from one sample, sequenced in a study of T cell responses to AZD1222 COVID-19 vaccine. The table came from immunoSEQ multiplex PCR; TCRdb's copy has only in-frame clones and leaves some out. The sample has about 140,000 clones; approximately 84% are singletons. This specimen was peripheral blood, taken on day 0 of AZD1222 vaccination. All receptors derive from an adult in good health. CDR3s include the opening cysteine and the closing phenylalanine or tryptophan. The D gene is left open where the match is weak. Size is omitted from some rows. Given values are once, few, many or a class for expanded clones.

j_call: TRBJ2-5; v_call: TRBV7-9; clone_size: NA; d_call: NA; cdr3_aa: CASSPNGPQETQYF; cdr3_nt: TGTGCCAGCAGCCCGAATGGGCCCCAAGAGACCCAGTACTTC
j_call: TRBJ1-1; v_call: TRBV5-4; clone_size: NA; d_call: NA; cdr3_aa: CASSLVQGRTEAFF; cdr3_nt: TGTGCCAGCAGCTTGGTTCAGGGAAGAACTGAAGCTTTCTTT
j_call: TRBJ1-6; v_call: TRBV30; clone_size: NA; d_call: TRBD1; cdr3_aa: CAWSVGDSSSYNSPLHF; cdr3_nt: TGTGCCTGGAGTGTGGGGGACAGTAGCTCCTATAATTCACCCCTCCACTTT
j_call: TRBJ2-5; v_call: TRBV30; clone_size: few; d_call: TRBD2; cdr3_aa: CAWSRAPRGVETQYF; cdr3_nt: TGTGCCTGGAGTAGGGCCCCCCGGGGGGTGGAGACCCAGTACTTC
j_call: TRBJ1-1; v_call: TRBV27; clone_size: NA; d_call: NA; cdr3_aa: CASSLAGQTEAFF; cdr3_nt: TGTGCCAGCAGTTTAGCAGGACAGACCGAAGCTTTCTTT
j_call: TRBJ1-2; v_call: TRBV6-1; clone_size: NA; d_call: NA; cdr3_aa: CASSVGHRDPGYGYTF; cdr3_nt: TGTGCCAGCAGTGTCGGACACCGGGACCCGGGGTATGGCTACACCTTC
j_call: TRBJ1-1; v_call: TRBV10-1; clone_size: NA; d_call: TRBD1; cdr3_aa: CASSPGTGGIRNTEAFF; cdr3_nt: TGCGCCAGCAGCCCCGGGACAGGGGGCATCAGGAACACTGAAGCTTTCTTT
j_call: TRBJ1-5; v_call: TRBV4-2; clone_size: NA; d_call: NA; cdr3_aa: CASSPTVSNQPQHF; cdr3_nt: TGTGCCAGCAGCCCGACGGTCAGCAATCAGCCCCAGCATTTT
j_call: TRBJ2-6; v_call: TRBV25-1; clone_size: few; d_call: NA; cdr3_aa: CASSGTVSSGANVLTF; cdr3_nt: TGTGCCAGCAGTGGGACGGTTAGCTCTGGGGCCAACGTCCTGACTTTC
j_call: TRBJ1-2; v_call: TRBV3-1/TRBV3-2; clone_size: NA; d_call: NA; cdr3_aa: CASSQEDTSGYTF; cdr3_nt: TGTGCCAGCAGCCAAGAAGACACCTCTGGCTACACCTTC
j_call: TRBJ2-7; v_call: TRBV5-5; clone_size: NA; d_call: NA; cdr3_aa: CASRDRTYEQYF; cdr3_nt: TGTGCCAGCAGAGACAGAACCTACGAGCAGTACTTC
j_call: TRBJ1-2; v_call: TRBV7-2; clone_size: few; d_call: NA; cdr3_aa: CASSLAGTARGYTF; cdr3_nt: TGTGCCAGCAGCTTAGCCGGGACCGCCCGCGGCTACACCTTC
j_call: TRBJ1-5; v_call: TRBV10-2; clone_size: NA; d_call: TRBD1; cdr3_aa: CASSKGQGMTFDSNQPQHF; cdr3_nt: TGCGCCAGCAGTAAAGGACAGGGGATGACGTTCGACAGCAATCAGCCCCAGCATTTT
j_call: TRBJ2-2; v_call: TRBV2; clone_size: NA; d_call: NA; cdr3_aa: CASSETANTGELFF; cdr3_nt: TGTGCCAGCAGTGAAACGGCCAACACCGGGGAGCTGTTTTTT
j_call: TRBJ1-6; v_call: TRBV5-8; clone_size: NA; d_call: NA; cdr3_aa: CASSKTGSLKGSPLHF; cdr3_nt: TGTGCCAGCAGCAAGACGGGCTCGTTAAAGGGTTCACCCCTCCACTTT
j_call: TRBJ1-2; v_call: TRBV6-1; clone_size: NA; d_call: NA; cdr3_aa: CASSSFQGSYGYTF; cdr3_nt: TGTGCCAGCAGTTCGTTCCAGGGTTCCTATGGCTACACCTTC
j_call: TRBJ1-2; v_call: TRBV20-1; clone_size: NA; d_call: NA; cdr3_aa: CSASRVGTNYGYTF; cdr3_nt: TGCAGTGCCAGTCGGGTAGGGACGAACTATGGCTACACCTTC
j_call: TRBJ1-2; v_call: TRBV3-1/TRBV3-2; clone_size: NA; d_call: NA; cdr3_aa: CASRPASPGGLEGYTF; cdr3_nt: TGTGCCAGCAGACCCGCCTCCCCAGGAGGATTAGAGGGCTACACCTTC
j_call: TRBJ2-1; v_call: TRBV12-3/TRBV12-4; clone_size: NA; d_call: NA; cdr3_aa: CASRTVNRNEQFF; cdr3_nt: TGTGCCAGCAGAACCGTCAACCGGAATGAGCAGTTCTTC
j_call: TRBJ1-4; v_call: TRBV6-5; clone_size: once; d_call: NA; cdr3_aa: CASSYRAINEKLFF; cdr3_nt: TGTGCCAGCAGTTACCGGGCAATTAATGAAAAACTGTTTTTT
j_call: TRBJ1-2; v_call: TRBV7-3; clone_size: once; d_call: TRBD1; cdr3_aa: CASSLNPIRGSYGYTF; cdr3_nt: TGTGCCAGCAGCTTAAACCCGATCAGGGGGTCCTATGGCTACACCTTC
j_call: TRBJ1-6; v_call: TRBV6-5; clone_size: NA; d_call: NA; cdr3_aa: CASSPGLYNSPLHF; cdr3_nt: TGTGCCAGCAGCCCGGGGCTATATAATTCACCCCTCCACTTT
j_call: TRBJ1-1; v_call: TRBV5-1; clone_size: NA; d_call: TRBD1; cdr3_aa: CASSLLAGGLGTEAFF; cdr3_nt: TGCGCCAGCAGCTTGTTGGCAGGGGGATTGGGCACTGAAGCTTTCTTT
j_call: TRBJ1-2; v_call: TRBV21-1; clone_size: NA; d_call: NA; cdr3_aa: CASSIRTGSHSNYGYTF; cdr3_nt: TGTGCCAGCAGCATACGGACAGGGTCCCATTCGAACTATGGCTACACCTTC
j_call: TRBJ1-1; v_call: TRBV9; clone_size: NA; d_call: TRBD1; cdr3_aa: CASSVGDRGFLAFF; cdr3_nt: TGTGCCAGCAGCGTCGGGGACAGGGGCTTTTTAGCTTTCTTT
j_call: TRBJ1-1; v_call: TRBV2; clone_size: once; d_call: NA; cdr3_aa: CASRGGALYTEAFF; cdr3_nt: TGTGCCAGCAGAGGCGGGGCATTATACACTGAAGCTTTCTTT
j_call: TRBJ1-1; v_call: TRBV18; clone_size: NA; d_call: NA; cdr3_aa: CASSPKAFGDTEAFF; cdr3_nt: TGTGCCAGCTCACCAAAGGCGTTTGGAGACACTGAAGCTTTCTTT
j_call: TRBJ2-5; v_call: TRBV27; clone_size: NA; d_call: NA; cdr3_aa: CASRPWGQETQYF; cdr3_nt: TGTGCCAGCAGACCCTGGGGCCAAGAGACCCAGTACTTC
j_call: TRBJ2-7; v_call: TRBV6-5; clone_size: NA; d_call: NA; cdr3_aa: CASSSGVSYEQYF; cdr3_nt: TGTGCCAGCAGTTCAGGGGTGTCCTACGAGCAGTACTTC
j_call: TRBJ1-1; v_call: TRBV12-3/TRBV12-4; clone_size: few; d_call: NA; cdr3_aa: CASSLWKTEAFF; cdr3_nt: TGTGCCAGCAGTTTGTGGAAGACTGAAGCTTTCTTT
j_call: TRBJ1-5; v_call: TRBV7-2; clone_size: NA; d_call: NA; cdr3_aa: CASRQGSVQPQHF; cdr3_nt: TGTGCCAGCAGACAGGGATCGGTTCAGCCCCAGCATTTT
j_call: TRBJ1-1; v_call: TRBV20-1; clone_size: few; d_call: TRBD1; cdr3_aa: CSASKSRTGMNTEAFF; cdr3_nt: TGCAGTGCTAGTAAATCCCGGACAGGGATGAACACTGAAGCTTTCTTT
j_call: TRBJ2-1; v_call: TRBV9; clone_size: NA; d_call: TRBD2; cdr3_aa: CASSPLGSGGEAQFF; cdr3_nt: TGTGCCAGCAGTCCTTTAGGTAGCGGGGGGGAAGCGCAGTTCTTC
j_call: TRBJ2-3; v_call: TRBV19; clone_size: NA; d_call: NA; cdr3_aa: CASSIDLGGDTQYF; cdr3_nt: TGTGCCAGTAGTATAGATCTAGGAGGGGATACGCAGTATTTT
j_call: TRBJ2-2; v_call: TRBV28; clone_size: NA; d_call: TRBD2; cdr3_aa: CASSLAGRVTGELFF; cdr3_nt: TGTGCCAGCAGTCTAGCGGGCCGGGTCACCGGGGAGCTGTTTTTT
j_call: TRBJ2-7; v_call: TRBV5-8; clone_size: large; d_call: TRBD2; cdr3_aa: CASRGLAGVEQYF; cdr3_nt: TGTGCCAGCAGGGGACTAGCGGGGGTTGAGCAGTACTTC